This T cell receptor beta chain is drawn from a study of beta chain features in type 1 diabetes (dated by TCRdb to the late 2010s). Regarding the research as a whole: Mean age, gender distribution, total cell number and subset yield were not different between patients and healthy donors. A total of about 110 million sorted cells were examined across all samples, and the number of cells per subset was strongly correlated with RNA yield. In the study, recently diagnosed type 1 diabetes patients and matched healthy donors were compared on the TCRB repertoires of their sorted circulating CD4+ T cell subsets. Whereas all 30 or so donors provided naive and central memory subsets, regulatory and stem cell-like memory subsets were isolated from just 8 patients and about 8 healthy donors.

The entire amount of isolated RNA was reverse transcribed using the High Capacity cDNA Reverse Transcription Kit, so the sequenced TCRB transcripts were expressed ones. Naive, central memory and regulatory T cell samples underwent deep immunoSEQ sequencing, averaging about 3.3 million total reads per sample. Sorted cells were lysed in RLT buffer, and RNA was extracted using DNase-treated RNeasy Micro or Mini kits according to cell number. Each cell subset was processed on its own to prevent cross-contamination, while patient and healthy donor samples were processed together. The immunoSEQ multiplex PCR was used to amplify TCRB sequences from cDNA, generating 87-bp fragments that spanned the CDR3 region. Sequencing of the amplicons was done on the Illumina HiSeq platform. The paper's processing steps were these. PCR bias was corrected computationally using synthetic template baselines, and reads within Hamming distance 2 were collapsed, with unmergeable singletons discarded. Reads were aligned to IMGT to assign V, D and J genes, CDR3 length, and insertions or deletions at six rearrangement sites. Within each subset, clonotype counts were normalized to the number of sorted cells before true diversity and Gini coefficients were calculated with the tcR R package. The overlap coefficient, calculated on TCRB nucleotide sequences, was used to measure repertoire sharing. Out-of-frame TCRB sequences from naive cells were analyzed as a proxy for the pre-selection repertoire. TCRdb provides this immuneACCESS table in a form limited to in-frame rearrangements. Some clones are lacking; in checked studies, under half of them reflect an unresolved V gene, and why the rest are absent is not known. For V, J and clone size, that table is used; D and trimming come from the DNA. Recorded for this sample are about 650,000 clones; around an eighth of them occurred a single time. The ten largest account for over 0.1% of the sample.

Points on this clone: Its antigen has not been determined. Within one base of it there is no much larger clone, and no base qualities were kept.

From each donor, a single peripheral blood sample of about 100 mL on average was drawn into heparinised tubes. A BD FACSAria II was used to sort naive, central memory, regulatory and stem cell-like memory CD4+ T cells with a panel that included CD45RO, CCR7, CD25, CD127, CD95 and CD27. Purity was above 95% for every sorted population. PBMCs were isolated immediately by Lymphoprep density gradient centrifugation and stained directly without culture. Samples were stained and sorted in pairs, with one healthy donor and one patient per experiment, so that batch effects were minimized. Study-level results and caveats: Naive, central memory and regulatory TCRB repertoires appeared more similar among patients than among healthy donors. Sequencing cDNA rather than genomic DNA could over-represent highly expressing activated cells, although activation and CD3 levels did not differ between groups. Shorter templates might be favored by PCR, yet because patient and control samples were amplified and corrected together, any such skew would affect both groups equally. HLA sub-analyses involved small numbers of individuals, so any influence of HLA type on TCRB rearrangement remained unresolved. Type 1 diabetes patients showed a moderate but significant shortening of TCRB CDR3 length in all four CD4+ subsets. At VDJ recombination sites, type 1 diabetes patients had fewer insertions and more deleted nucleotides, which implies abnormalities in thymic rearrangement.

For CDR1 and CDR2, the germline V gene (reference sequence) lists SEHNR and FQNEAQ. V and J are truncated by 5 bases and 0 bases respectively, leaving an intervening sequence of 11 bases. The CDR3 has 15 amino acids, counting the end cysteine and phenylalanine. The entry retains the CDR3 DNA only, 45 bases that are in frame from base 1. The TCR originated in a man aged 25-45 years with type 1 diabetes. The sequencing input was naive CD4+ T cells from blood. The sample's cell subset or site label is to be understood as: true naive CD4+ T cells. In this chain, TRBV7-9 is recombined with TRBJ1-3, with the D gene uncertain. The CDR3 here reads CASSQDVGSGNTIYF. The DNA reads TGTGCCAGCAGCCAAGATGTGGGCTCTGGAAACACCATATATTTT.